The subject of this entry is one T cell receptor (beta chain). Antigen unknown. Germline loops: CDR1 MNHNS, CDR2 SASEGT. The CDR3 is made up of 15 amino acids. J lost 9 bases, V lost 4 bases, and 8 bases had no gene match. With 60 Vbeta and 13 Jbeta primers, the PCR was carried out. Sequencing was performed with immunoSEQ multiplex PCR; in TCRdb, only in-frame clones are kept and a portion is missing. The sample contains 170,000 or so clones, about 78% of which appear only once. The sample is drawn from a study of cytomegalovirus exposure and HLA in healthy donors. Findings and caveats of the study: Most CMV-associated TCR beta chains appeared HLA-restricted in a later analysis.

Sequencing input: PBMCs. J is TRBJ2-1 and V is TRBV6-1; 11 bases match TRBD1. The sequence was collected from a woman between 50 and 59 years old in good health and CMV-seropositive. The CDR3 region is CASSVYGQGAGEQFF. Here the CDR3 DNA reads TGTGCCAGCAGTGTTTACGGACAGGGGGCAGGTGAGCAGTTCTTC.